One and the same sample provided the 31 T cell receptor beta chains below, sequenced in a study of T cell responses to AZD1222 COVID-19 vaccine. Assay used: immunoSEQ multiplex PCR; TCRdb lists only in-frame clones, some missing. The data hold approximately 110,000 clones, with 85% to 90% observed a single time. The sequencing used peripheral blood, collected on day 0 of AZD1222 vaccination. The receptor source for this set is an adult in good health.

The V call is TRBV7-9, the J call TRBJ2-7; D remains ambiguous. Germline V CDR1 and CDR2: SEHNR, FQNEAQ (reference sequence). The V end was cut by 2 bases, the J end by 6 bases, with 8 bases between. The CDR3 sequence is 12 residues long. The CDR3 spells CASSLLGFEQYF. In DNA form, the CDR3 reads TGTGCCAGCAGCTTACTAGGGTTCGAGCAGTACTTC.

This clone was picked up one time. The chain joins TRBV30 to TRBJ2-2; no clear D. Per the germline V gene, CDR1 is GTSNPN and CDR2 is SVGIG (reference sequence). This CDR3 contains 11 residues. Trimming cost V 4 bases and J 7 bases, with 7 bases left between them. CDR3 in DNA: TGTGCCTGGAATCGTTACGGGGAGCTGTTTTTT. Protein: CAWNRYGELFF.

This chain uses TRBV3-1 (or the pseudogene TRBV3-2) with TRBJ2-1; 11 nucleotides agree with TRBD2. CDR1 and CDR2 from the germline V gene are LGHDT and YNNKEL (reference sequence). V lost 3 bases and J lost 0; bases outside the gene matches: 10. This CDR3 is built from 19 residues. The CDR3 coding sequence is TGTGCCAGCAGCCAGATGCCTAGCGGGGGGCCTAGCTCCTACAATGAGCAGTTCTTC. It specifies CASSQMPSGGPSSYNEQFF.

This chain uses TRBV18 with TRBJ2-7; no firm D call. This CDR3 has 12 amino acids. CDR1 is KGHSH, CDR2 LQKENI, per germline. Trimming took off 3 bases at V and 4 bases at J, with 7 bases between the two ends. CDR3 loop: CASSPDAYEQYF. The DNA for the CDR3 is TGTGCCAGCTCACCGGACGCGTACGAGCAGTACTTC.

This rearrangement joins TRBV5-8 to TRBJ2-7; 9 bases are a match to TRBD1. Germline V gives CDR1 SGHTS, CDR2 YDEGEE. The CDR3 length is 13 residues. Unmatched junction bases numbered 2, after V lost 4 bases and J lost 3 bases. The CDR3 DNA reads as TGTGCCAGCAGCAGGGGACAGGGCTACGAGCAGTACTTC. This codes for CASSRGQGYEQYF.

This chain joins TRBV19 and TRBJ1-6; 7 nucleotides line up with TRBD1. After removal of 4 bases from V and 3 bases from J, the junction contained 6 bases not matched to a gene. Germline CDR1 reads LNHDA; CDR2 reads SQIVND (reference sequence). The CDR3 spans 16 residues. DNA of the CDR3: TGTGCCAGTAGTAGGGGGGACAGCGACTATAATTCACCCCTCCACTTT. It specifies CASSRGDSDYNSPLHF.

The gene calls are TRBV10-3 and TRBJ1-3, with D possibly matching TRBD1 (5 bases). The CDR3 loop spans 15 amino acids. Germline CDR1 reads ENHRY; CDR2 reads SYGVKD. The germline V and J ends were trimmed by 6 bases and 4 bases, with 16 bases remaining between them. DNA of the CDR3: TGTGCCATCAGATCACCCCCAGGGTTCGGAAACACCATATATTTT. Translating gives CAIRSPPGFGNTIYF.

The chain carries TRBV27 and TRBJ2-1; 8 bases are a match to TRBD2. The CDR3 runs 16 residues. Germline assignment: CDR1 MNHEY and CDR2 SMNVEV (reference sequence). V dropped 5 bases and J dropped 3; count of bases not matched to a gene: 9. CDR3 loop: CASSKPGLVGYNEQFF. DNA for the CDR3: TGTGCCAGCAGTAAGCCGGGACTAGTGGGCTACAATGAGCAGTTCTTC.

This chain connects TRBV10-1 to TRBJ2-2; D may be TRBD1 (6 bases). V shed 4 bases and J shed 0 bases, with 9 bases lying between them. CDR3 size: 15 residues. Looked up from germline, CDR1 is WNHNN and CDR2 is SYGVQD (reference sequence). The CDR3 DNA follows: TGCGCCAGCAGTGTGGGGGCAGCGAACACCGGGGAGCTGTTTTTT. Amino acid sequence: CASSVGAANTGELFF.

A word on this clone: Other DNA sequences from this sample encode an identical CDR3 as well. This CDR3 reads CASSPRDRGPQETQYF. As DNA, the CDR3 is TGCGCCAGCAGCCCCCGGGACAGGGGCCCACAAGAGACCCAGTACTTC. This chain links TRBV5-1 with TRBJ2-5; 10 nucleotides match TRBD1. V shed 4 bases, J shed 2 bases, and the junction held 8 bases outside the gene matches. There are 16 residues in the CDR3. Germline-derived CDR1 and CDR2 are SGHRS and YFSETQ.

This clone was detected once. J is TRBJ1-5 and V is TRBV9; 9 nucleotides align to TRBD1. The trim removed 3 bases at V and 3 bases at J, leaving 4 bases unmatched. CDR1 SGDLS and CDR2 YYNGEE come from the germline V gene. CDR3 length equals 15 residues. The DNA of the CDR3 is TGTGCCAGCAGCGCTACAGGGGGCTACAATCAGCCCCAGCATTTT. Amino acid sequence: CASSATGGYNQPQHF.

The chain recombines TRBV12-3 or TRBV12-4 with TRBJ2-3; the D is unclear. Deletions cut 5 bases from V and 6 bases from J, with 9 bases between. This CDR3 comprises 12 residues. This chain's CDR3 is CASSLSFDTQYF. CDR3 sequence (DNA): TGTGCCAGCAGTCTCTCTTTTGATACGCAGTATTTT.

The chain is built from TRBV19 and TRBJ2-3; D not certain. Trimming pared 5 bases from V and 1 base from J, leaving 7 bases between. CDR1 and CDR2 from the germline V gene are LNHDA and SQIVND (reference sequence). The CDR3 is 13 residues long. The CDR3 DNA sequence: TGTGCCAGTAGTTACCTCCGCACAGATACGCAGTATTTT. This gives the protein CASSYLRTDTQYF.

This rearrangement joins TRBV11-2 to TRBJ2-7; TRBD2 matches 7 bases. V was clipped by 5 bases and J by 6 bases; unmatched bases: 4. CDR1 is SGHAT, CDR2 FQNNGV, per germline. This CDR3 comprises 12 residues. For the CDR3, the DNA is TGTGCCAGCAGCAGACTAGCTCGCGAGCAGTACTTC. Protein sequence: CASSRLAREQYF.

The chain has TRBV2 and TRBJ1-6, with D unclear. In germline, CDR1 is SNHLY, CDR2 FYNNEI. The V and J ends lost 4 bases and 14 bases respectively, with 18 bases between them. The CDR3 extends over 14 amino acids. The CDR3 loop reads CASSVGRQSETLHF. The CDR3 DNA follows: TGTGCCAGCAGTGTTGGTAGACAATCGGAAACCCTCCACTTT.

This chain joins TRBV5-5 and TRBJ2-7, with unresolved D. The length of the CDR3 is 15 residues. In germline, CDR1 is SGHKS, CDR2 YYEKEE (reference sequence). With 4 bases removed from V and 1 base from J, the gap between germline ends came to 15 bases. The CDR3 spells CASSITVGNSYEQYF. The DNA of the CDR3 is TGTGCCAGCAGCATCACCGTAGGAAATTCCTACGAGCAGTACTTC.

The chain recombines TRBV2 with TRBJ1-4; D call uncertain. V lost 6 bases and J 0 bases, leaving 11 bases between the germline ends. There are 15 residues in the CDR3. Germline CDR1 is SNHLY and CDR2 is FYNNEI. CDR3 sequence (DNA): TGTGCCAGCAGATACGGCTATGCAACTAATGAAAAACTGTTTTTT. Its protein is CASRYGYATNEKLFF.

This clone was seen a single time. V usage is TRBV9 and J usage is TRBJ1-1; D might be TRBD1 (5 bases). Between the trimmed V and J ends, which lost 4 bases and 5 bases, there was a span of 21 bases. The CDR3 is made up of 16 amino acids. Germline-derived CDR1 and CDR2 are SGDLS and YYNGEE. This chain's CDR3 is CASSPRRGTGLTEAFF. CDR3 nucleotide sequence: TGTGCCAGCAGCCCCCGCCGGGGGACGGGATTAACTGAAGCTTTCTTT.

The genes are TRBV6-5 and TRBJ1-4, with D possibly TRBD1 on 5 matching bases. CDR1 is MNHEY, CDR2 SVGAGI, per germline. V lost 8 bases and J lost 0, with 10 bases in between. The CDR3 spans 14 residues. CDR3 residues: CASGDDSTNEKLFF. For the CDR3, the DNA is TGTGCCAGCGGGGACGACTCAACTAATGAAAAACTGTTTTTT.

As for this clone: A read error may account for a junction end that differs from germline. The chain links TRBV14 to TRBJ2-7; no clear D. The length of the CDR3 is 10 residues. Germline V gives CDR1 SGHDN, CDR2 FVKESK. CDR3 protein: CASSPPHYDF. DNA for the CDR3: TGTGCCAGCAGCCCTCCCCATTACGACTTC.

This chain joins TRBV18 and TRBJ2-7; D possibly corresponds to TRBD2 (5 bases). Germline V gives CDR1 KGHSH, CDR2 LQKENI. The CDR3 has 12 amino acids. V shed 5 bases and J shed 4 bases, with 9 bases lying between them. The CDR3 DNA sequence: TGTGCCAGCTCATCGGACTTTTACGAGCAGTACTTC. Amino acid sequence: CASSSDFYEQYF.

The CDR3 DNA reads TGTGCCAGCAGCCGATCGACAGGGTTCACTGAAGCTTTCTTT. Its translation is CASSRSTGFTEAFF. The V and J genes are TRBV27 and TRBJ1-1; TRBD1 matches 7 bases. The CDR3 is 14 amino acids. Germline V gives CDR1 MNHEY, CDR2 SMNVEV (reference sequence). V was clipped by 6 bases and J by 4 bases; unmatched bases: 8.

The V and J genes are TRBV6-2 or TRBV6-3 and TRBJ2-7, with D possibly TRBD1 on 6 matching bases. CDR1 MNHEY and CDR2 SVGEGT come from the germline V gene. This CDR3 comprises 14 residues. Trimming cost V 3 bases and J 2 bases, with 11 bases left between them. The CDR3 nucleotides are TGTGCCAGCAGTTATTCCAGGGGAACCTACGAGCAGTACTTC. Amino acids: CASSYSRGTYEQYF.

This clone showed up just a few times. This chain links TRBV15 with TRBJ1-5, with D possibly matching TRBD1 (6 bases). Germline values: CDR1 LNHNV, CDR2 YYDKDF (reference sequence). Trimming left V 5 bases short and J 3 bases short, with 14 bases between. The CDR3 length is 15 residues. The DNA for the CDR3 is TGTGCCACCAGCCAGGGGAGGCTGATCAATCAGCCCCAGCATTTT. Translating gives CATSQGRLINQPQHF.

Note on this clone: The sample carries other DNA sequences with the same CDR3. The genes are TRBV5-1 and TRBJ2-7; no reliable D call. The germline V gene encodes CDR1 SGHRS and CDR2 YFSETQ. V dropped 0 bases and J dropped 2 bases, with 9 bases sitting between them. The CDR3 length is 14 residues. CDR3 sequence (DNA): TGCGCCAGCAGCTTGGTTGGGCAGACCTACGAGCAGTACTTC. Translation gives CASSLVGQTYEQYF.

The chain is built from TRBV6-2 or TRBV6-3 and TRBJ1-1; D is perhaps TRBD1 (5 bases). Germline V CDR1 and CDR2: MNHEY, SVGEGT. With 2 bases removed from V and 1 base from J, the gap between germline ends came to 11 bases. The CDR3 loop spans 15 amino acids. The CDR3 protein is CASSYSGTGNTEAFF. For the CDR3, the DNA is TGTGCCAGCAGTTACAGTGGGACTGGGAACACTGAAGCTTTCTTT.

This sequence joins TRBV28 and TRBJ1-2; D remains ambiguous. The V gene's germline CDR1 is MDHEN and CDR2 SYDVKM. CDR3 length: 12 amino acids. V was shortened by 2 bases and J by 8 bases, with 9 bases between the two germline ends. CDR3 sequence: CASSLPWSGYTF. The CDR3, as DNA: TGTGCCAGCAGTTTACCCTGGAGCGGCTACACCTTC.

The chain employs TRBV19 and TRBJ2-1, with D unclear. Trimming cost V 4 bases and J 2 bases, with 6 bases left between them. Germline CDR1 is LNHDA and CDR2 is SQIVND (reference sequence). The CDR3 loop spans 13 amino acids. The CDR3 region is CASSTATYNEQFF. CDR3 in DNA: TGTGCCAGTAGTACCGCCACCTACAATGAGCAGTTCTTC.

The sample holds one count of this clone. This chain uses TRBV5-1 with TRBJ2-1, with D possibly TRBD1 on 5 matching bases. The CDR3 runs 14 residues. The germline V gene encodes CDR1 SGHRS and CDR2 YFSETQ. V lost 0 bases and J 7 bases, leaving 11 bases between the germline ends. CDR3 amino acids: CASSLGAQENEQFF. Written as DNA, the CDR3 is TGCGCCAGCAGCTTGGGGGCACAGGAAAATGAGCAGTTCTTC.

The chain has TRBV28 and TRBJ2-1, with TRBD1 matching over 9 bases. The CDR3 totals 16 residues. Germline V gene data show CDR1 as MDHEN and CDR2 as SYDVKM. J was trimmed by 0 bases and V by 8 bases; bases with no gene match: 8. The CDR3 DNA reads TGTGCCAGCGCCCCCGGGACAGGGAACTCCTACAATGAGCAGTTCTTC. Encoded protein: CASAPGTGNSYNEQFF.

This clone has a single count. The chain combines TRBV9 with TRBJ1-1; TRBD1 is a possible D gene (5 bases). The V gene's germline CDR1 is SGDLS and CDR2 YYNGEE. V lost 0 bases and J 4 bases, leaving 16 bases between the germline ends. The CDR3 is 16 amino acids. CDR3 coding DNA: TGTGCCAGCAGCGTAGGTGGGACCCCGGTGGGCACTGAAGCTTTCTTT. Translated: CASSVGGTPVGTEAFF.